Shown below are 15 T cell receptor beta chains from a single sample sequenced in a study of CXCR4 blockade with PD-1 therapy in pancreatic cancer. Repertoires were generated with immunoSEQ multiplex PCR, while TCRdb's copy carries only in-frame clones and drops some. The table includes approximately 1,500 clones, 35% to 50% detected once. Sequencing was performed on tumor tissue. The source is a human donor with pancreatic ductal adenocarcinoma.

The J gene is TRBJ2-2, the V gene TRBV19; TRBD2 is a possible D gene (6 bases). V lost 1 base, J lost 0 bases, and 9 bases lay in between. CDR1 LNHDA and CDR2 SQIVND come from the germline V gene (reference sequence). CDR3 length: 16 residues. As DNA, the CDR3 is TGTGCCAGTAGTATAGCCGGGAGCCCGAACACCGGGGAGCTGTTTTTT. It codes for CASSIAGSPNTGELFF.

Sample share makes this clone medium-sized (0.01 to 0.1%). The J gene is TRBJ2-7, the V gene TRBV11-3; 11 bases line up with TRBD2. Germline loops: CDR1 SGHNT, CDR2 YENEEA. V was pared by 8 bases and J by 5 bases, with 8 bases of the junction left unmatched. This CDR3 is 14 amino acids long. The CDR3, as DNA: TGTGCCAGCGCCGGTAGCGGGAGGGGAGACGAGCAGTACTTC. As protein: CASAGSGRGDEQYF.

This chain links TRBV28 with TRBJ2-1; D gene ambiguous. Trimming took off 3 bases at V and 7 bases at J, with 13 bases between the two ends. The CDR3 is made up of 14 amino acids. Germline CDR1 reads MDHEN; CDR2 reads SYDVKM. The CDR3, as DNA: TGTGCCAGCAGTTTCCCGTCAAGGGCTAATGAGCAGTTCTTC. It translates to CASSFPSRANEQFF.

This clone was seen a few times. This chain links TRBV19 with TRBJ2-7; D is unclear. This CDR3 has 14 residues. Trimming cost V 4 bases and J 2 bases, with 12 bases left between them. From germline, CDR1 is LNHDA and CDR2 SQIVND (reference sequence). CDR3 loop: CASSTQLGPYEQYF. CDR3 nucleotides: TGTGCCAGTAGTACACAGTTAGGCCCCTACGAGCAGTACTTC.

The CDR3 DNA follows: TGCGCCAGCAGCCCGGAGGGAGGGAGTAAGGAAAAACTGTTTTTT. Protein product: CASSPEGGSKEKLFF. J is TRBJ1-4 and V is TRBV5-1; D not certain. The CDR3 has 15 amino acids. CDR1 is SGHRS and CDR2 is YFSETQ in the germline V gene. The germline V and J ends were trimmed by 4 bases and 8 bases, with 18 bases remaining between them.

The chain is built from TRBV19 and TRBJ2-5; TRBD2 matches 9 bases. After removal of 4 bases from V and 11 bases from J, the junction contained 14 bases not matched to a gene. From germline, CDR1 is LNHDA and CDR2 SQIVND (reference sequence). This CDR3 spans 15 amino acids. The CDR3 DNA is TGTGCCAGTAGTAAGACTAGCGGCTCTTTGGAGATTCAGTACTTC. Translation: CASSKTSGSLEIQYF.

This chain links TRBV19 with TRBJ1-1; 8 bases are shared with TRBD1. The CDR3 has 15 amino acids. CDR1 LNHDA and CDR2 SQIVND come from the germline V gene (reference sequence). Trimming cost V 7 bases and J 1 base; bases outside gene matches: 8. The CDR3: CASNRGTAPNTEAFF. The DNA of the CDR3 is TGTGCCAGTAACAGGGGGACTGCCCCGAACACTGAAGCTTTCTTT.

The chain couples TRBV5-1 to TRBJ1-3, with D hard to call. The germline V and J ends were trimmed by 1 base and 6 bases, with 11 bases remaining between them. This CDR3 has 14 residues. Germline loops: CDR1 SGHRS, CDR2 YFSETQ. In DNA, the CDR3 is TGCGCCAGCAGCTTGATGGGAACGTTAAACACCATATATTTT. Encoded protein: CASSLMGTLNTIYF.

This chain joins TRBV6-8 and TRBJ1-1, with 10 positions matching TRBD1. V shed 6 bases, J shed 0 bases, and the junction held 7 bases outside the gene matches. Germline V gene sequence: CDR1 MNHGY, CDR2 SAAAGT. The CDR3 is 16 amino acids. CDR3 loop: CASRARDRGMNTEAFF. CDR3 nucleotides: TGTGCCAGCAGAGCCCGGGACAGGGGAATGAACACTGAAGCTTTCTTT.

The genes are TRBV4-1 and TRBJ2-7; TRBD2 agrees at 9 bases. The V gene end was trimmed by 1 base and the J gene end by 10 bases; junction bases not matched to a gene: 11. The CDR3 totals 15 residues. Germline V CDR1 and CDR2: MGHRA, YSYEKL. CDR3 sequence (DNA): TGCGCCAGCAGCCAAGTTGCTAGCGGGGACTCCTACCAGTACTTC. Translation: CASSQVASGDSYQYF.

In this sample, this clone is medium-sized. The CDR3 is CASSLLTGDMTEAFF. CDR3 sequence (DNA): TGTGCCAGCAGCTTACTAACAGGGGATATGACTGAAGCTTTCTTT. The V gene is TRBV11-3, the J gene TRBJ1-1, with 7 positions matching TRBD1. Germline CDR1 reads SGHNT; CDR2 reads YENEEA. The CDR3 runs 15 residues. V trimming: 2 bases; J trimming: 5 bases; junction bases outside the gene matches: 8.

This clone was observed a few times. The J gene is TRBJ1-1, the V gene TRBV19; the D is unclear. V lost 5 bases and J lost 4, with 14 bases in between. This CDR3 spans 14 amino acids. CDR1 is LNHDA, CDR2 SQIVND, per germline (reference sequence). The CDR3 region has the DNA TGTGCCAGTAGTCCCCGGCCCTGGACCACTGAAGCTTTCTTT. Its translation: CASSPRPWTTEAFF.

The chain uses TRBV19 and TRBJ2-1; D is uncertain. V lost 7 bases, J lost 5 bases, and 6 bases lay in between. Germline V gives CDR1 LNHDA, CDR2 SQIVND (reference sequence). CDR3 size: 11 residues. The CDR3 here is CASKQDNEQFF. The CDR3 region has the DNA TGTGCCAGTAAGCAGGACAATGAGCAGTTCTTC.

The rearrangement joins TRBV18 to TRBJ1-4; 8 bases align to TRBD1. Germline-derived CDR1 and CDR2 are KGHSH and LQKENI. The CDR3 is 15 amino acids. The V and J ends lost 3 bases and 7 bases, in that order; junction bases with no gene match: 7. Here the CDR3 reads CASSPPGQAGEKLFF. Here the CDR3 DNA reads TGTGCCAGCTCACCGCCGGGACAGGCTGGTGAAAAACTGTTTTTT.

This clone has more than one count but fewer than ten. The chain links TRBV6-8 to TRBJ1-3, with 8 bases aligning to TRBD1. After removal of 5 bases from V and 0 bases from J, the junction contained 12 bases not matched to a gene. The length of the CDR3 is 18 residues. Germline CDR1 reads MNHGY; CDR2 reads SAAAGT. CDR3 protein: CASSDDRGLSLSGNTIYF. For the CDR3, the DNA is TGTGCCAGCAGTGACGACAGGGGTCTCTCTCTCTCTGGAAACACCATATATTTT.